The 25 T cell receptor beta chains reported below all come from one sample, sequenced in a study of blood T cell repertoires in COVID-19. Assay used: immunoSEQ multiplex PCR; TCRdb lists only in-frame clones, some missing. This sample has 280,000 or so clones, with around 84% found just once. Sequenced input: PBMCs or T cells enriched from blood (not recorded which). The receptors derive from a woman in her 50s who had recovered from COVID-19.

The chain has TRBV7-2 and TRBJ2-5, with 8 positions matching TRBD1. V lost 5 bases and J lost 1; bases outside the gene matches: 3. The germline CDR1 and CDR2 sequences are SGHTA and FQGNSA. The CDR3 spans 14 residues. This CDR3 is CASSTGQGQETQYF. The CDR3 nucleotides are TGTGCCAGCAGCACCGGACAGGGCCAAGAGACCCAGTACTTC. Based on the CDR3 plus reference TRBV7-2 and TRBJ2-5, the full variable domain is GAGVSQSPSNKVTEKGKDVELRCDPISGHTALYWYRQSLGQGLEFLIYFQGNSAPDKSGLPSDRFSAERTGGSVSTLTIQRTQQEDSAVYLCASSTGQGQETQYFGPGTRLLVL.

The gene calls are TRBV3-1 (or the pseudogene TRBV3-2) and TRBJ1-3; D not resolved. Trimming pared 1 base from V and 3 bases from J, leaving 10 bases between. CDR1 is LGHDT, CDR2 YNNKEL, per germline (reference sequence). The CDR3 has 15 amino acids. The CDR3 sequence is CASSQAVNYGNTIYF. The DNA for the CDR3 is TGTGCCAGCAGCCAAGCGGTGAACTATGGAAACACCATATATTTT.

The chain joins TRBV7-9 to TRBJ1-4, with D possibly being TRBD1 (6 bases). The CDR3 is 15 residues long. The germline V gene has CDR1 SEHNR and CDR2 FQNEAQ (reference sequence). V lost 5 bases and J 8 bases, leaving 18 bases between the germline ends. The CDR3 protein is CASSPLGQGEEKLFF. CDR3 bases: TGTGCCAGCAGCCCCCTGGGACAAGGGGAGGAAAAACTGTTTTTT.

The chain employs TRBV6-5 and TRBJ1-1; 8 nucleotides match TRBD1. This CDR3 region has 13 residues. V shed 6 bases and J 5 bases; nucleotides not matched to a gene: 5. Per the germline V gene, CDR1 is MNHEY and CDR2 is SVGAGI. The CDR3 DNA reads TGTGCCAGCAGGAAGACAGGGGTGACTGAAGCTTTCTTT. Translating it yields CASRKTGVTEAFF.

The genes are TRBV10-1 and TRBJ1-3; D is ambiguous. There are 17 residues in the CDR3. CDR1 WNHNN and CDR2 SYGVQD come from the germline V gene (reference sequence). V lost 5 bases and J lost 2, with 19 bases in between. The CDR3 region is CASSPGGGLIPGNTIYF. The CDR3 DNA reads TGCGCCAGCAGTCCTGGAGGAGGACTTATCCCTGGAAACACCATATATTTT.

V and J are TRBV6-4 and TRBJ2-1; no firm D call. CDR1 and CDR2 from the germline V gene are MRHNA and SNTAGT. The CDR3 is 16 amino acids. V lost 6 bases to trimming and J lost 0 bases, with 15 bases between them. CDR3 amino acids: CASSRVIVGSYNEQFF. The CDR3 nucleotides read TGTGCCAGCAGCCGGGTGATAGTAGGCTCCTACAATGAGCAGTTCTTC.

V usage is TRBV27 and J usage is TRBJ1-2; 7 nucleotides match TRBD1. V dropped 11 bases and J dropped 7; count of bases not matched to a gene: 7. The CDR3 runs 11 residues. Germline CDR1 and CDR2: MNHEY and SMNVEV (reference sequence). The CDR3 DNA sequence: TGTGCCTCCAAGGGGGCTGCTGGCTACACCTTC. Protein product: CASKGAAGYTF.

V gene TRBV11-2 combines with J gene TRBJ1-1, with D possibly matching TRBD1 (5 bases). V lost 5 bases and J 4 bases, leaving 14 bases between the germline ends. This CDR3 is 14 amino acids long. Germline CDR1 and CDR2: SGHAT and FQNNGV. The DNA for the CDR3 is TGTGCCAGCAGCACACGGCGACAGACCACTGAAGCTTTCTTT. Translating it yields CASSTRRQTTEAFF.

The rearrangement uses TRBV30 and TRBJ2-2, with D perhaps matching TRBD1 (6 bases). Germline CDR1 GTSNPN, CDR2 SVGIG (reference sequence). CDR3 size: 15 residues. V dropped 1 base and J dropped 3 bases, with 12 bases sitting between them. The CDR3 coding sequence is TGTGCCTGGAGTGGCCTCAGGGGTTACACCGGGGAGCTGTTTTTT. This gives the protein CAWSGLRGYTGELFF.

The chain employs TRBV5-5 and TRBJ2-7, with D possibly being TRBD1 (6 bases). The V and J ends lost 5 bases and 2 bases respectively, with 11 bases between them. The germline CDR1 and CDR2 sequences are SGHKS and YYEKEE (reference sequence). The CDR3 has 13 residues. In DNA, the CDR3 is TGTGCCAGCAGAACTGGACAGCCCTACGAGCAGTACTTC. This sequence encodes CASRTGQPYEQYF.

This clone was detected a few times. This rearrangement joins TRBV7-8 to TRBJ2-1; 8 nucleotides align to TRBD1. CDR3 size: 16 residues. The junction had 4 bases not matched to a gene; V was cut back by 3 bases and J by 0 bases. Germline CDR1 is SGHVS and CDR2 is FQNEAQ. CDR3 amino acids: CASSFGTGSSYNEQFF. Here the CDR3 DNA reads TGTGCCAGCAGCTTCGGGACAGGAAGCTCCTACAATGAGCAGTTCTTC.

The rearrangement links TRBV19 to TRBJ2-1; 9 bases line up with TRBD2. Per germline, CDR1 LNHDA and CDR2 SQIVND (reference sequence). V trimming: 6 bases; J trimming: 3 bases; junction bases outside the gene matches: 9. The CDR3 covers 16 residues. CDR3 residues: CASSTWGAGGYNEQFF. CDR3 in DNA: TGTGCCAGTAGCACGTGGGGAGCGGGAGGCTACAATGAGCAGTTCTTC.

The table lists this clone with a count of one. The V and J genes are TRBV11-2 and TRBJ2-1, with TRBD2 matching over 12 bases. The CDR3 loop spans 15 amino acids. Trimming cost V 6 bases and J 3 bases; bases outside gene matches: 3. The germline CDR1 and CDR2 sequences are SGHAT and FQNNGV. CDR3 in DNA: TGTGCCAGCAGGCCACTAGCGGGGGGCTACAATGAGCAGTTCTTC. It translates to CASRPLAGGYNEQFF. The variable domain in full, with the rest retrieved from reference TRBV11-2 and TRBJ2-1, is EAGVAQSPRYKIIEKRQSVAFWCNPISGHATLYWYQQILGQGPKLLIQFQNNGVVDDSQLPKDRFSAERLKGVDSTLKIQPAKLEDSAVYLCASRPLAGGYNEQFFGPGTRLTVL.

This chain uses TRBV27 with TRBJ1-5; a possible D gene is TRBD1 (6 bases). Deletions cut 10 bases from V and 6 bases from J, with 19 bases between. Germline lookup yields CDR1 MNHEY and CDR2 SMNVEV (reference sequence). The CDR3 is 14 residues long. The CDR3 nucleotides read TGTGCCAATAAAGCAGGGGAAGTCCCTCAGCCCCAGCATTTT. Protein product: CANKAGEVPQPQHF.

The rearrangement uses TRBV11-2 and TRBJ2-7; 11 bases are a match to TRBD2. The CDR3 runs 15 residues. Germline-derived CDR1 and CDR2 are SGHAT and FQNNGV. Trimming removed 0 bases from V and 3 bases from J; junction bases left unmatched: 1. CDR3 bases: TGTGCCAGCAGCTTAGATAGCGGGAGGGTCTACGAGCAGTACTTC. Its translation: CASSLDSGRVYEQYF.

CDR3 DNA: TGTGCCAGCAGCTTGTATGTGACAGGGGTTGGAAACACCATATATTTT. Residues: CASSLYVTGVGNTIYF. The gene calls are TRBV5-6 and TRBJ1-3, with 8 bases aligning to TRBD1. This CDR3 region has 16 residues. Looked up from germline, CDR1 is SGHDT and CDR2 is YYEEEE. Germline trimming cut 1 base from V and 3 bases from J; bases unmatched to any gene: 6.

The CDR3 here is CASSLETNQPQHF. CDR3 nucleotide sequence: TGTGCCAGCAGCTTAGAAACAAATCAGCCCCAGCATTTT. V and J are TRBV7-8 and TRBJ1-5; no clear D. CDR1 is SGHVS, CDR2 FQNEAQ, per germline. This CDR3 has 13 residues. V was cut by 1 base and J by 4 bases, with 5 bases left in between.

The chain joins TRBV5-8 to TRBJ2-3; D gene unclear. Germline lookup yields CDR1 SGHTS and CDR2 YDEGEE. The ends were cut back, 0 bases at V and 3 bases at J, with 11 bases in the middle. This CDR3 spans 15 amino acids. The CDR3 loop is CASSLEAADTDTQYF. The CDR3 DNA is TGTGCCAGCAGCTTGGAGGCGGCAGATACAGATACGCAGTATTTT.

This chain joins TRBV5-6 and TRBJ2-7, with D tentatively TRBD1 (5 bases). The CDR3 sequence is 15 residues long. CDR1 is SGHDT and CDR2 is YYEEEE in the germline V gene. V was cut by 0 bases and J by 0 bases, with 10 bases left in between. CDR3 DNA sequence: TGTGCCAGCAGCTTGGGGACATATAGCTCCTACGAGCAGTACTTC. It codes for CASSLGTYSSYEQYF.

CDR3 residues: CASSQGQGPQPQHF. The CDR3 coding sequence is TGCGCCAGCAGCCAAGGTCAGGGTCCTCAGCCCCAGCATTTT. The chain has TRBV4-1 and TRBJ1-5, with a weak D call TRBD1 (5 bases). Germline V lookup: CDR1 MGHRA, CDR2 YSYEKL. The CDR3 loop spans 14 amino acids. V shed 1 base and J shed 6 bases, with 10 bases lying between them.

V and J are TRBV7-9 and TRBJ2-3; the match to TRBD2 covers 9 bases. The V and J ends lost 5 bases and 6 bases, in that order; junction bases with no gene match: 6. CDR1 and CDR2 from the germline V gene are SEHNR and FQNEAQ (reference sequence). There are 14 residues in the CDR3. CDR3 nucleotide sequence: TGTGCCAGCAGCCAAGGACTAGCGTCTGATACGCAGTATTTT. Its translation is CASSQGLASDTQYF.

This rearrangement joins TRBV5-6 to TRBJ1-2; 11 bases map to TRBD1. Germline CDR1 SGHDT, CDR2 YYEEEE. The CDR3 consists of 16 residues. With V trimmed by 4 bases and J by 2 bases, 7 bases remained unmatched. DNA of the CDR3: TGTGCCAGCAGCCCGGGACAGGGGGGAATAAACTATGGCTACACCTTC. The encoded protein is CASSPGQGGINYGYTF.

V gene TRBV15 combines with J gene TRBJ2-1; tentative D call: TRBD2 (6 bases). The V end was cut by 3 bases, the J end by 5 bases, with 11 bases between. CDR1 and CDR2 (germline): LNHNV, YYDKDF (reference sequence). This CDR3 spans 14 amino acids. The CDR3 region is CATSRGGSDNEQFF. CDR3 bases: TGTGCCACCAGCAGGGGGGGTAGCGACAATGAGCAGTTCTTC.

This clone was counted once. J is TRBJ2-3 and V is TRBV11-2; D is ambiguous. Germline V gene data show CDR1 as SGHAT and CDR2 as FQNNGV. This CDR3 has 17 residues. Trimming removed 5 bases at V and 2 bases at J, with 20 bases between. The chain's CDR3 is CASSPSLGVFSTDTQYF. The CDR3 coding sequence is TGTGCCAGCAGCCCCTCGTTAGGAGTCTTTTCCACAGATACGCAGTATTTT.

The rearrangement links TRBV9 to TRBJ2-7, with D maybe TRBD2 (6 bases). The germline V gene has CDR1 SGDLS and CDR2 YYNGEE. Trimming removed 0 bases from V and 7 bases from J, with 17 bases in between. This CDR3 spans 15 amino acids. Here the CDR3 DNA reads TGTGCCAGCAGCGTAGCCCCTGACCCGACTAGAGAGCAGTACTTC. The encoded protein is CASSVAPDPTREQYF.